These 13 T cell receptor beta chains came from one sample sequenced in a study of blood T cells in healthy people across ages (dated by TCRdb to about 2015). Receptor libraries were prepared by 5' RACE. TCRdb names Illumina HiSeq 2500 as the instrument used. A second PCR of about 6 to 12 cycles was run with a J-beta primer mix and a sample-barcoded 5' primer. Using fastp at Q25 and MiXCR, TCRdb reprocessed the public reads and kept productive beta chains. Rows with one shared CDR3 protein collapse into an entry with the most common genes and DNA. Across this sample there are 710,000 or so distinct CDR3 sequences, with 20% to 25% seen only once. The leading ten clones occupy around a fifth of the sample. Sequenced: blood. Every receptor here comes from a man between 70 and 80 years old in good health.

V is TRBV29-1 and J is TRBJ2-5; 7 positions agree with TRBD2. CDR3 length: 13 residues. V shed 5 bases, J shed 4 bases, and the junction held 7 bases outside the gene matches. Germline CDR1 reads SQVTM; CDR2 reads ANQGSEA. Written as DNA, the CDR3 is TGCAGCGTTATTAGCGGGCCGGTAGAGACCCAGTACTTC. Protein sequence: CSVISGPVETQYF.

This clonotype was detected a few times. The chain combines TRBV7-9 with TRBJ2-2, with D possibly matching TRBD1 (6 bases). The V end lost 4 bases, the J end lost 6 bases, and 9 bases lay between the germline ends. Germline lookup yields CDR1 SEHNR and CDR2 FQNEAQ (reference sequence). This CDR3 comprises 13 residues. CDR3 sequence (DNA): TGTGCCAGCAGCTCCACAGGGCCCGGGGAGCTGTTTTTT. The encoded protein is CASSSTGPGELFF.

This clonotype has only a few counts. CDR3 nucleotides: TGCGCCAGCAACCGCGAGGGGACCATTTCAGATACGCAGTATTTT. Protein product: CASNREGTISDTQYF. V and J are TRBV5-1 and TRBJ2-3; tentatively, D is TRBD1 or TRBD2 (5 bases each). Germline CDR1 SGHRS, CDR2 YFSETQ. With 6 bases removed from V and 4 bases from J, the gap between germline ends came to 18 bases. The CDR3 length is 15 residues.

This chain links TRBV29-1 with TRBJ2-5; D might be TRBD2 (6 bases). Germline V gene sequence: CDR1 SQVTM, CDR2 ANQGSEA. V was trimmed by 7 bases and J by 5 bases, leaving 17 bases between them. The CDR3 runs 13 residues. The DNA for the CDR3 is TGCAGCGCCCGACTAACGGGGGAGGAGACCCAGTACTTC. Its translation is CSARLTGEETQYF.

The chain combines TRBV25-1 with TRBJ2-5; 10 nucleotides line up with TRBD1. The CDR3 runs 15 residues. V dropped 2 bases and J dropped 5; count of bases not matched to a gene: 5. Germline CDR1 and CDR2: MGHDK and SYGVNS. CDR3 nucleotide sequence: TGTGCCAGCAGTGAAGGGACAGGGGTTTTGGAGACCCAGTACTTC. Its protein product is CASSEGTGVLETQYF. The entire variable domain, with the rest obtained from reference TRBV25-1 and TRBJ2-5, is as follows: EADIYQTPRYLVIGTGKKITLECSQTMGHDKMYWYQQDPGMELHLIHYSYGVNSTEKGDLSSESTVSRIRTEHFPLTLESARPSHTSQYLCASSEGTGVLETQYFGPGTRLLVL.

This clonotype was observed a handful of times. The V gene is TRBV15, the J gene TRBJ2-3; D is unresolved. CDR1 is LNHNV, CDR2 YYDKDF, per germline (reference sequence). Trimming took 3 bases from V and 6 from J, leaving 13 bases between them. This CDR3 region has 14 residues. Here the CDR3 reads CATSSMGIKDTQYF. CDR3 nucleotides: TGTGCCACCAGCAGTATGGGCATTAAGGATACGCAGTATTTT.

The chain uses TRBV7-3 and TRBJ2-1; the D is unclear. Germline loops: CDR1 SGHTA, CDR2 FQGTGA. This CDR3 comprises 14 residues. Trimming pared 2 bases from V and 5 bases from J, leaving 10 bases between. CDR3 sequence: CASSLLGGDNEQFF. The CDR3 DNA sequence: TGTGCCAGCAGCTTATTAGGTGGGGACAATGAGCAGTTCTTC.

With respect to this clonotype: Its ends do not fully match the called genes, so a read error is possible. The V call is TRBV2, the J call TRBJ1-3, with 7 bases that match TRBD1. This CDR3 is built from 14 residues. Germline values: CDR1 SNHLY, CDR2 FYNNEI. The CDR3 DNA reads TGTGCCAGCAGGGCCTGGACAGGTCAGAACAGCATATATTTT. This translates into CASRAWTGQNSIYF.

The rearrangement joins TRBV5-1 to TRBJ2-7; 12 positions agree with TRBD2. From germline, CDR1 is SGHRS and CDR2 YFSETQ. This CDR3 has 15 amino acids. J gave up 1 base and V 4 bases, and 3 bases lay outside the gene matches. CDR3 DNA: TGCGCCAGCAGCCCGACTAGCGGGGGATCCTACGAGCAGTACTTC. This codes for CASSPTSGGSYEQYF.

The chain links TRBV12-3 or TRBV12-4 to TRBJ1-1; possibly TRBD1 for D (6 bases). The V end was cut by 5 bases, the J end by 4 bases, with 17 bases between. CDR3 size: 15 residues. This chain's CDR3 is CASSLSPQGTTEAFF. DNA of the CDR3: TGTGCCAGCAGTCTTTCTCCACAGGGTACCACTGAAGCTTTCTTT.

The chain uses TRBV12-3 or TRBV12-4 and TRBJ2-3; D possibly corresponds to TRBD1 (5 bases). CDR3 length: 15 amino acids. V lost 7 bases and J lost 0, with 14 bases in between. The CDR3 protein is CASTQDSFSTDTQYF. The DNA for the CDR3 is TGTGCCAGCACCCAAGACAGCTTTAGCACAGATACGCAGTATTTT.

The CDR3 region is CASSQDGTVTGELFF. Here the CDR3 DNA reads TGTGCCAGCAGCCAAGACGGGACTGTTACCGGGGAGCTGTTTTTT. This chain connects TRBV4-2 to TRBJ2-2, with a tentative D call TRBD2 (6 bases). Trimming shortened V by 0 bases and J by 5 bases, and 10 bases separated the two germline ends. The CDR3 runs to 15 residues. CDR1 and CDR2 from the germline V gene are LGHNA and YNFKEQ.

The gene calls are TRBV7-9 and TRBJ2-1; 7 nucleotides agree with TRBD1. Germline-derived CDR1 and CDR2 are SEHNR and FQNEAQ (reference sequence). The CDR3 extends over 15 amino acids. Losses at the gene ends were 5 bases for V and 4 bases for J; bases not matched to a gene: 8. CDR3 DNA: TGTGCCAGCAGCCACCGGGACAGACCTTACAATGAGCAGTTCTTC. Its translation is CASSHRDRPYNEQFF.